This entry is about one T cell receptor beta chain. As yet, its antigen is unknown. CDR1 is MNHEY and CDR2 is SVGEGT in the germline V gene. V lost 0 bases to trimming and J lost 0 bases; unmatched junction nucleotides: 2. The CDR3 covers 16 residues. This entry comes from a study of Ad26.COV2.S vaccination and SARS-CoV-2 variants. Specified treatment: roughly 19 received Ad26.COV2.S at low or high dose, single or two shots; roughly five received placebo; per-sample allocation not given. Samples came from day 63 after the first vaccine or placebo injection. SARS-CoV-2 spike from the Wuhan strain was encoded by the vaccine, an Ad26 vector. Generated by immunoSEQ multiplex PCR, the TCRdb table keeps only in-frame clones and is missing some. The sample lists roughly 350,000 clones; less than 90% were seen once. Notes on the study in general: Substantial post-vaccination breadth of spike-specific CD8+ and CD4+ T cell responses was reported.

Sequenced material: peripheral blood, taken in a trial of Ad26.COV2.S vaccine versus placebo. This chain uses TRBV6-2 or TRBV6-3 with TRBJ2-7, with 10 positions matching TRBD2. The receptor's source is a person aged 18-65 years who received the Ad26.COV2.S COVID-19 vaccine or a placebo. In DNA form, the CDR3 reads TGTGCCAGCAGTTACTCCCCTAGCGGGAGCTCCTACGAGCAGTACTTC. Its protein is CASSYSPSGSSYEQYF.